The subject of this entry is one T cell receptor (beta chain). This CDR3 is built from 13 residues. Germline V gives CDR1 KGHSY, CDR2 FQNENV. Trimming removed 2 bases at V and 5 bases at J, with 6 bases between. Original processing methods: Amplification of reference gene primers was used by the study to estimate nucleated cell counts. The method was immunoSEQ multiplex PCR; TCRdb's version includes in-frame clones alone and lacks a portion of them. V, J and clone size were drawn from that table, and D and trimming were deduced from the DNA. The sample has about 360,000 clones, around 87% seen once; the top ten hold around 2.9%. The data belong to a study of blood T cell repertoires in COVID-19. At the level of the study: COVID-19 samples collected from the United States, Italy and Spain covered acute and convalescent phases.

Material for sequencing was peripheral blood. The source of this sequence is a human donor in a cohort sampled during active COVID-19. The chain combines TRBV16 with TRBJ1-4; D uncertain. The CDR3 DNA is TGTGCCAGCAGCCAAGTCAGGAATGAAAAACTGTTTTTT. Its protein product is CASSQVRNEKLFF.